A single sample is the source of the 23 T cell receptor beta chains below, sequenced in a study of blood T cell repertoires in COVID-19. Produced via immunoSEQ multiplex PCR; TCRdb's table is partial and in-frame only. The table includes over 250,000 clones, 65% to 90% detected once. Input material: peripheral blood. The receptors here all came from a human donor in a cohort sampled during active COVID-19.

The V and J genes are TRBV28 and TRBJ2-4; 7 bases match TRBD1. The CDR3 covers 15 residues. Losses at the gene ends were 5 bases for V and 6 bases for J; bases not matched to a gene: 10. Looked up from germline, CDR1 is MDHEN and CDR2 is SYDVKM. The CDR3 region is CASSPPRQGVNIQYF. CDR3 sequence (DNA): TGTGCCAGCAGTCCCCCCCGACAGGGTGTAAACATTCAGTACTTC.

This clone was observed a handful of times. CDR3 sequence reads: CASSLTGGPNEQYF. The CDR3 nucleotides read TGCGCCAGCAGCTTGACGGGAGGGCCAAACGAGCAGTACTTC. This rearrangement joins TRBV5-1 to TRBJ2-7, with 8 bases identical to TRBD2. Trimming took 1 base from V and 5 from J; bases not matched to a gene: 5. The CDR3 runs to 14 residues. The germline V gene has CDR1 SGHRS and CDR2 YFSETQ.

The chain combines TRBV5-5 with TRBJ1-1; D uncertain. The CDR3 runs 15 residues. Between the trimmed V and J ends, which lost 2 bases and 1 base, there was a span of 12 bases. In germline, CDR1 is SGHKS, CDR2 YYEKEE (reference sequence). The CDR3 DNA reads TGTGCCAGCAGCTTCAATCCGGGAACGAACACTGAAGCTTTCTTT. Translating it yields CASSFNPGTNTEAFF.

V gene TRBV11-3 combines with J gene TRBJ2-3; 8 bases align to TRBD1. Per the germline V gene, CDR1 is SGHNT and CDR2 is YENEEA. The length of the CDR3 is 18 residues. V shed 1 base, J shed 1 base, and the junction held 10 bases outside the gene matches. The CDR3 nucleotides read TGTGCCAGCAGCTTAGTTAGTTTTGGACAGGGCCGCACAGATACGCAGTATTTT. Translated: CASSLVSFGQGRTDTQYF.

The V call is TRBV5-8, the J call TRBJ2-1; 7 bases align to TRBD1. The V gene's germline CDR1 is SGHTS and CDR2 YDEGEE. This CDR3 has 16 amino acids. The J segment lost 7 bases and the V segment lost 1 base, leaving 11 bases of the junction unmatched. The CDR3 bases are TGTGCCAGCAGCTTGAGGTTGGGGACAGTCGTTAATGAGCAGTTCTTC. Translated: CASSLRLGTVVNEQFF.

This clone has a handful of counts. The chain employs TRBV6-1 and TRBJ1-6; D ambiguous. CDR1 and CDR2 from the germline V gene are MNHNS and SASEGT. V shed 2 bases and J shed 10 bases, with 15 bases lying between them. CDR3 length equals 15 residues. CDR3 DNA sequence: TGTGCCAGCAGTGAACAGACGGATCTGAGGTCACCCCTCCACTTT. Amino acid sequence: CASSEQTDLRSPLHF.

Written as DNA, the CDR3 is TGCGCCAGCAGCCCGTTCACAGGGAGACCCTACAATGAGCAGTTCTTC. This translates into CASSPFTGRPYNEQFF. The chain employs TRBV4-1 and TRBJ2-1; TRBD1 might be the D (6 bases). This CDR3 is 16 amino acids long. Germline V CDR1 and CDR2: MGHRA, YSYEKL. The germline V and J ends were trimmed by 4 bases and 2 bases, with 15 bases remaining between them.

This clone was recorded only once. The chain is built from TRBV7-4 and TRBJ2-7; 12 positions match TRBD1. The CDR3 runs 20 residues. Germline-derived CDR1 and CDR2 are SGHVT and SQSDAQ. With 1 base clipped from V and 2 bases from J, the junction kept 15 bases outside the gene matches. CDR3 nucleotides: TGTGCCAGCAGCTTAGGTATTACGGGACAGGGGGCGGACTGTCCCTACGAGCAGTACTTC. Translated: CASSLGITGQGADCPYEQYF.

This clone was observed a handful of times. This CDR3 is CASRVGLPRGYTF. DNA for the CDR3: TGTGCCAGCAGGGTGGGCCTTCCTCGTGGCTACACCTTC. V gene TRBV6-5 combines with J gene TRBJ1-2; no reliable D call. Between the trimmed V and J ends, which lost 6 bases and 7 bases, there was a span of 15 bases. This CDR3 is 13 amino acids long. CDR1 and CDR2 from the germline V gene are MNHEY and SVGAGI.

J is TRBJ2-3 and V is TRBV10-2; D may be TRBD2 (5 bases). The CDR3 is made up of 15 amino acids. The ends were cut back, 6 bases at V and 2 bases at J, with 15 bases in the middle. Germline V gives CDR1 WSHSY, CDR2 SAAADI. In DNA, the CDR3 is TGCGCCAGCAGCAAGGCTTGGAGGATCACAGATACGCAGTATTTT. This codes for CASSKAWRITDTQYF.

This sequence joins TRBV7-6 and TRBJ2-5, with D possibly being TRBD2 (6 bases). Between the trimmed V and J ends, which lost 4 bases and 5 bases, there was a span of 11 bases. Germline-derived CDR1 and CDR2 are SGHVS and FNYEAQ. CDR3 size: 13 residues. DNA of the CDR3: TGTGCCAGCAGCTCCAATCGGGGGGAGACCCAGTACTTC. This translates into CASSSNRGETQYF.

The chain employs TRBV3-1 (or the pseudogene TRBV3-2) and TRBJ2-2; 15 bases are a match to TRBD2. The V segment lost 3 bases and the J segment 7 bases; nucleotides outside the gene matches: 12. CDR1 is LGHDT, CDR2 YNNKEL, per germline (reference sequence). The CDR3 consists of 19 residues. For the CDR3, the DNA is TGTGCCAGCAGCCATCGTTTAGTGGGACTAGCGGGAGGCCTCGGGGAGCTGTTTTTT. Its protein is CASSHRLVGLAGGLGELFF.

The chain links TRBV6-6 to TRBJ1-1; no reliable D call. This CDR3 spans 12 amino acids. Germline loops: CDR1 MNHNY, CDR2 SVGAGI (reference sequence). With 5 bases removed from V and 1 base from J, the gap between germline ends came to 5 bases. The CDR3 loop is CASSLWNTEAFF. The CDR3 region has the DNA TGTGCCAGCAGTCTATGGAACACTGAAGCTTTCTTT.

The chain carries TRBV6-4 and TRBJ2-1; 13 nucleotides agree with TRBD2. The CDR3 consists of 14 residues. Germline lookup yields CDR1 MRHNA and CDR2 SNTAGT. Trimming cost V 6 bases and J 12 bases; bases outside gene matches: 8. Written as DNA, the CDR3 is TGTGCCAGCAGAAACTCCGGGACTAGCGGGATGCAGTTCTTC. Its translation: CASRNSGTSGMQFF.

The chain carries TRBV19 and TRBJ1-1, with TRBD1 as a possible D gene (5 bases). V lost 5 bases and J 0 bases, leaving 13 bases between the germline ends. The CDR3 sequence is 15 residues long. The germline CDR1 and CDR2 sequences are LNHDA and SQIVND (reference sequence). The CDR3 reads CASSPRQTVNTEAFF. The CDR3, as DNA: TGTGCCAGTAGTCCTAGACAGACTGTGAACACTGAAGCTTTCTTT.

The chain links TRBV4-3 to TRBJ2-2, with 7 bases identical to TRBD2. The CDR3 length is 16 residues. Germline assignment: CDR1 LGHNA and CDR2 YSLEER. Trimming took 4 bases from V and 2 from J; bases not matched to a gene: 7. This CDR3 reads CASSPLTGGNTGELFF. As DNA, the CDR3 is TGCGCCAGCAGCCCCTTGACGGGAGGCAACACCGGGGAGCTGTTTTTT.

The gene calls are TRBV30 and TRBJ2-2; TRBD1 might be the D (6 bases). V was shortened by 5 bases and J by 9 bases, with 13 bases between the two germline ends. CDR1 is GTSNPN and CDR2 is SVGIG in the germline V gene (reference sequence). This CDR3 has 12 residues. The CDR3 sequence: CAWDTGSRELFF. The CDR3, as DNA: TGTGCCTGGGATACAGGGTCCCGGGAGCTGTTTTTT.

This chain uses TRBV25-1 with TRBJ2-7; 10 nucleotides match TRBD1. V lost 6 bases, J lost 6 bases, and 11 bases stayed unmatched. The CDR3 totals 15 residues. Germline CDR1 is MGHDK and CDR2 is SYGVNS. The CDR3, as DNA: TGTGCCAGCAGCGCCCCCGGGACAGGGGAACTCGAGCAGTACTTC. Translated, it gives CASSAPGTGELEQYF.

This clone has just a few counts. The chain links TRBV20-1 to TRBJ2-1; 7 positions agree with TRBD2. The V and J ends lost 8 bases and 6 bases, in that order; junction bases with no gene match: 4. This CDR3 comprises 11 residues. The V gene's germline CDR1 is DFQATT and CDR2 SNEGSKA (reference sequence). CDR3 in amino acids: CSLWGGNEQFF. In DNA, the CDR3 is TGCAGTTTATGGGGGGGCAATGAGCAGTTCTTC.

The CDR3 region has the DNA TGTGCCAGCAGTCCCGGACAGGGGGCCAGGGCTTTCTTT. It yields the protein CASSPGQGARAFF. The chain combines TRBV6-6 with TRBJ1-1; TRBD1 agrees at 11 bases. V shed 5 bases, J shed 11 bases, and the junction held 7 bases outside the gene matches. The CDR3 contains 13 residues. Germline CDR1 reads MNHNY; CDR2 reads SVGAGI (reference sequence).

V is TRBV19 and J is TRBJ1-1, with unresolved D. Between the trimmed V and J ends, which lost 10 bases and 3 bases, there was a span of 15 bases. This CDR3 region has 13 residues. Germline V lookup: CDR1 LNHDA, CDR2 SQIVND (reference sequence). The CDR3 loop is CATADSVDTEAFF. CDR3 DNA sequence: TGTGCCACCGCGGACTCCGTGGACACTGAAGCTTTCTTT.

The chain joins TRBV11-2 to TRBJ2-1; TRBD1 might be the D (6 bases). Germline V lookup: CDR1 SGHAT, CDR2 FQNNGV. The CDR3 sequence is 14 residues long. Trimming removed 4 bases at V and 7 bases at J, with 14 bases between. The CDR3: CASSSRQVGNEQFF. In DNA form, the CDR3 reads TGTGCCAGCAGCTCCAGACAGGTCGGGAATGAGCAGTTCTTC.

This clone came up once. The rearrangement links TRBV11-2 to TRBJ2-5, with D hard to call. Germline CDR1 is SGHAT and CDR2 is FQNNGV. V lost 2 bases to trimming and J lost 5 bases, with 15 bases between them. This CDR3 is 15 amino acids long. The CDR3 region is CASSLSWSSHETQYF. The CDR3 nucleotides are TGTGCCAGCAGCTTATCATGGTCGAGCCATGAGACCCAGTACTTC.